A single sample is the source of the 8 T cell receptor beta chains below, sequenced in a study of metastatic and nonmetastatic thyroid tumors. Treatment of any kind had been given to no patient before thyroid surgery. TCRdb re-analyzed the PCR reads using MiXCR. The repertoire holds roughly 16,000 clones, with approximately 14% as singletons. Sequencing was done on a sample of blood. Receptors were obtained from a female donor with papillary thyroid cancer or a benign thyroid nodule (not recorded which). Some clones in this sample may be carry-over from other donors' samples.

The chain uses TRBV11-1 and TRBJ1-1; D gene ambiguous. The CDR3 has 12 residues. Trimming took off 5 bases at V and 6 bases at J, with 10 bases between the two ends. Per the germline V gene, CDR1 is SGHAT and CDR2 is FQDESV (reference sequence). CDR3 amino acids: CASSDRQPEAFF. The CDR3 DNA is TGTGCCAGCAGCGACCGCCAACCTGAAGCTTTCTTT.

This clone has just a few counts. The V call is TRBV11-2, the J call TRBJ2-3; D could derive from TRBD1 or TRBD2 (5 bases each). The CDR3 is 15 amino acids. CDR1 SGHAT and CDR2 FQNNGV come from the germline V gene. With 2 bases removed from V and 3 bases from J, the gap between germline ends came to 12 bases. In DNA, the CDR3 is TGTGCCAGCAGCTTAATGAGGGGAAGAACAGATACGCAGTATTTT. Its translation is CASSLMRGRTDTQYF.

This chain links TRBV6-1 with TRBJ1-1, with D tentatively TRBD1 (5 bases). This CDR3 region has 15 residues. V lost 1 base to trimming and J lost 6 bases, with 15 bases between them. In germline, CDR1 is MNHNS, CDR2 SASEGT. Written as DNA, the CDR3 is TGTGCCAGCAGTGAAGACCCAGGGACCCTTCCTGAAGCTTTCTTT. It translates to CASSEDPGTLPEAFF.

The rearrangement uses TRBV11-1 and TRBJ2-3; 11 nucleotides align to TRBD2. Germline loops: CDR1 SGHAT, CDR2 FQDESV (reference sequence). J was trimmed by 7 bases and V by 0 bases; bases with no gene match: 15. The CDR3 runs 19 residues. The DNA for the CDR3 is TGTGCCAGCAGCTTAGCGACCGGGACTAGCGGACAATATCCCTATACGCAGTATTTT. Translation gives CASSLATGTSGQYPYTQYF.

This clone is medium-sized by share. The J gene is TRBJ1-2, the V gene TRBV6-1, with 7 nucleotides matching TRBD1. Germline V gene sequence: CDR1 MNHNS, CDR2 SASEGT. After removal of 2 bases from V and 2 bases from J, the junction contained 5 bases not matched to a gene. The CDR3 length is 15 residues. The chain's CDR3 is CASSERDRTNYGYTF. CDR3 bases: TGTGCCAGCAGTGAACGGGACAGAACGAACTATGGCTACACCTTC.

This clone was seen many times. The J gene is TRBJ2-1, the V gene TRBV3-1; maybe TRBD2 (6 bases). Germline V lookup: CDR1 LGHDT, CDR2 YNNKEL (reference sequence). The CDR3 loop spans 13 amino acids. Trimming pared 4 bases from V and 7 bases from J, leaving 11 bases between. CDR3 sequence: CASSLGTHNEQFF. CDR3 coding DNA: TGTGCCAGCAGCCTCGGGACTCATAATGAGCAGTTCTTC.

The chain links TRBV2 to TRBJ2-2; 9 bases align to TRBD2. Germline-derived CDR1 and CDR2 are SNHLY and FYNNEI. With V trimmed by 6 bases and J by 4 bases, 9 bases remained unmatched. The CDR3 spans 16 residues. CDR3 in DNA: TGTGCCAGCAGGATAAGTAGCGGGAGTGGCACCGGGGAGCTGTTTTTT. It codes for CASRISSGSGTGELFF.

The chain links TRBV12-3 or TRBV12-4 to TRBJ2-7; no firm D call. V shed 1 base and J shed 4 bases, with 5 bases lying between them. The CDR3 length is 12 residues. DNA for the CDR3: TGTGCCAGCAGTTTAGTTCAGTACGAGCAGTACTTC. Translating it yields CASSLVQYEQYF.